The next 18 T cell receptor beta chains were all read from a single sample in a study of blood T cells in healthy people across ages. A sample-barcoded 5' primer and a J-beta primer mix were used in a second PCR of roughly 7 to 11 cycles. Each CDR3 protein gets one entry after TCRdb re-called the 5' RACE reads with MiXCR. The repertoire includes 1.4 million or so distinct CDR3 sequences, about 45% of them detected once, and 4% sits in the top ten. Sequenced: blood. These receptors all stem from a woman aged 18-29 years in good health.

The gene calls are TRBV12-3 or TRBV12-4 and TRBJ2-7; no firm D call. Matching the DNA end better, TRBJ2-5 makes the J call doubtful. The CDR3 length is 12 residues. The CDR3 bases are TGTGCCAGCAGTTCCTCCAAAGAGACCCAGTACTTC. It yields the protein CASSSSKETQYF.

This clonotype appeared a few times. The rearrangement uses TRBV12-3 or TRBV12-4 and TRBJ2-7; D is ambiguous. CDR3 length: 14 residues. V shed 4 bases and J shed 4 bases, with 14 bases lying between them. Here the CDR3 DNA reads TGTGCCAGCAGTTCTAAGGGCGTATGGTACGAGCAGTACTTC. As protein: CASSSKGVWYEQYF.

The CDR3 region is CASSFRQTRSGNTIYF. CDR3 nucleotides: TGTGCCAGCAGTTTTCGTCAGACTCGCTCTGGAAACACCATATATTTT. The chain joins TRBV12-3 or TRBV12-4 to TRBJ1-3; D is unclear. The CDR3 has 16 residues. V was trimmed by 3 bases and J by 0 bases, leaving 12 bases between them.

The J gene is TRBJ2-3, the V gene TRBV4-1; possible D gene TRBD1, 5 bases. The CDR3 contains 17 residues. In germline, CDR1 is MGHRA, CDR2 YSYEKL. With 2 bases removed from V and 4 bases from J, the gap between germline ends came to 19 bases. The CDR3 sequence: CASSQQPSGSLADTQYF. In DNA, the CDR3 is TGCGCCAGCAGCCAACAACCCTCAGGGTCTTTGGCAGATACGCAGTATTTT.

This chain links TRBV20-1 with TRBJ2-1; 8 bases agree with TRBD2. CDR3 length: 13 amino acids. Germline CDR1 DFQATT, CDR2 SNEGSKA (reference sequence). Germline trimming cut 6 bases from V and 4 bases from J; bases unmatched to any gene: 5. Here the CDR3 DNA reads TGCAGTGCCACTAGCGGCATGTACAATGAGCAGTTCTTC. It encodes CSATSGMYNEQFF.

This sequence joins TRBV25-1 and TRBJ2-1; 7 nucleotides match TRBD1. This CDR3 contains 17 residues. The germline V gene encodes CDR1 MGHDK and CDR2 SYGVNS. Trimming cost V 3 bases and J 0 bases; bases outside gene matches: 8. This CDR3 reads CASSDHRGLSSYNEQFF. CDR3 bases: TGTGCCAGCAGTGACCACAGGGGATTAAGCTCCTACAATGAGCAGTTCTTC.

This clonotype has a handful of counts. V and J are TRBV29-1 and TRBJ2-2; D could derive from TRBD1 or TRBD2 (7 bases each). Trimming removed 5 bases at V and 5 bases at J, with 12 bases between. Germline lookup yields CDR1 SQVTM and CDR2 ANQGSEA. This CDR3 contains 13 residues. CDR3 residues: CSVSQGGTGELFF. In nucleotides, the CDR3 is TGCAGCGTTTCTCAGGGGGGGACCGGGGAGCTGTTTTTT.

The chain joins TRBV7-9 to TRBJ2-1, with TRBD1 as a possible D gene (6 bases). The CDR3 length is 14 residues. Germline values: CDR1 SEHNR, CDR2 FQNEAQ (reference sequence). Between the trimmed V and J ends, which lost 2 bases and 9 bases, there was a span of 14 bases. The CDR3 sequence is CASSLLQGQSEQFF. CDR3 nucleotide sequence: TGTGCCAGCAGCTTACTTCAGGGGCAGAGTGAGCAGTTCTTC.

The chain carries TRBV6-5 and TRBJ2-7; 10 bases fit TRBD1. V shed 6 bases, J shed 2 bases, and the junction held 7 bases outside the gene matches. The CDR3 has 15 amino acids. Germline CDR1 is MNHEY and CDR2 is SVGAGI. Here the CDR3 DNA reads TGTGCCAGCAGACCCGGGACAGGGGTAACCTACGAGCAGTACTTC. It codes for CASRPGTGVTYEQYF.

CDR3 sequence: CSARGGSVDTEAFF. DNA for the CDR3: TGCAGTGCTAGAGGGGGAAGTGTGGACACTGAAGCTTTCTTT. V gene TRBV20-1 combines with J gene TRBJ1-1; D is uncertain. Looked up from germline, CDR1 is DFQATT and CDR2 is SNEGSKA (reference sequence). CDR3 length: 14 residues. Between the trimmed V and J ends, which lost 1 base and 3 bases, there was a span of 12 bases.

This sequence joins TRBV12-3 or TRBV12-4 and TRBJ1-2; D is possibly TRBD1 (6 bases). The CDR3 covers 13 residues. Trimming cost V 4 bases and J 8 bases, with 14 bases left between them. CDR3 amino acids: CASSWGPGGGYTF. CDR3 coding DNA: TGTGCCAGCAGTTGGGGGCCGGGCGGAGGCTACACCTTC.

In its sample, this clonotype was seen a few times. The chain carries TRBV7-3 and TRBJ2-1; D remains ambiguous. The V gene lost 2 bases and the J gene lost 6 bases, with 8 bases spanning the gap. The germline V gene encodes CDR1 SGHTA and CDR2 FQGTGA. The CDR3 has 13 residues. In DNA form, the CDR3 reads TGTGCCAGCAGCTTACAGGTGCGCAATGAGCAGTTCTTC. Residues: CASSLQVRNEQFF.

CDR3 sequence (DNA): TGCAGTGTCCCGGGACAGGGGCATCCTAACTATGGCTACACCTTC. This codes for CSVPGQGHPNYGYTF. J is TRBJ1-2 and V is TRBV20-1; 10 nucleotides match TRBD1. Germline CDR1 is DFQATT and CDR2 is SNEGSKA (reference sequence). V trimming: 7 bases; J trimming: 0 bases; junction bases outside the gene matches: 8. The CDR3 consists of 15 residues.

This sequence joins TRBV12-3 or TRBV12-4 and TRBJ2-3, with a possible D match to TRBD2 (6 bases). V was shortened by 5 bases and J by 8 bases, with 17 bases between the two germline ends. The length of the CDR3 is 14 residues. The DNA for the CDR3 is TGTGCCAGCAGTCGGACATCTCAGGAGGGTACGCAGTATTTT. The encoded protein is CASSRTSQEGTQYF.

This chain connects TRBV7-2 to TRBJ2-7, with 11 bases matching TRBD2. Germline V CDR1 and CDR2: SGHTA, FQGNSA. The CDR3 has 16 residues. The V and J ends lost 3 bases and 0 bases, in that order; junction bases with no gene match: 4. The CDR3 nucleotides are TGTGCCAGCAGCTTCTCGGGACTAGCGGTCTCCTACGAGCAGTACTTC. Its translation is CASSFSGLAVSYEQYF.

This clonotype appeared many times. The chain carries TRBV20-1 and TRBJ2-1; TRBD2 is a possible D gene (5 bases). Germline assignment: CDR1 DFQATT and CDR2 SNEGSKA (reference sequence). The CDR3 runs to 14 residues. V lost 1 base and J 1 base, leaving 8 bases between the germline ends. CDR3 nucleotides: TGCAGTGCTAGAGTCGAGGGTTCCTACAATGAGCAGTTCTTC. This codes for CSARVEGSYNEQFF.

This chain connects TRBV6-1 to TRBJ2-5, with D perhaps TRBD1 or TRBD2 (5 bases each). The V gene lost 3 bases and the J gene lost 2 bases, with 10 bases spanning the gap. Germline values: CDR1 MNHNS, CDR2 SASEGT. The CDR3 extends over 14 amino acids. As DNA, the CDR3 is TGTGCCAGCAGTGACTGGGGGTTTCAAGAGACCCAGTACTTC. Protein sequence: CASSDWGFQETQYF.

This clonotype has a handful of counts. V is TRBV5-1 and J is TRBJ2-3, with TRBD2 matching over 9 bases. The CDR3 extends over 14 amino acids. Germline trimming cut 5 bases from V and 6 bases from J; bases unmatched to any gene: 7. Germline V gene data show CDR1 as SGHRS and CDR2 as YFSETQ. CDR3 in amino acids: CASSGLARGDTQYF. In DNA form, the CDR3 reads TGCGCCAGCAGTGGACTAGCGAGAGGTGATACGCAGTATTTT. The complete variable domain, with remaining parts taken from reference TRBV5-1 and TRBJ2-3, reads KAGVTQTPRYLIKTRGQQVTLSCSPISGHRSVSWYQQTPGQGLQFLFEYFSETQRNKGNFPGRFSGRQFSNSRSEMNVSTLELGDSALYLCASSGLARGDTQYFGPGTRLTVL.